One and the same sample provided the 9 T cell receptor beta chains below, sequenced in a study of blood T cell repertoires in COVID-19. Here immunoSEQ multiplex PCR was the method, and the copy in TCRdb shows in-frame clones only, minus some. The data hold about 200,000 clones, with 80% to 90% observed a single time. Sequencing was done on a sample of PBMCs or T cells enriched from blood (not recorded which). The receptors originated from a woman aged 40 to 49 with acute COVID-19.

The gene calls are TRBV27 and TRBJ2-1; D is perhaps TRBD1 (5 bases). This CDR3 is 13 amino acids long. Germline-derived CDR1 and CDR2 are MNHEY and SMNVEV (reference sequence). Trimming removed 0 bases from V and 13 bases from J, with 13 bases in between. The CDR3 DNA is TGTGCCAGCAGTTTATCCGACAGCACTATTCAGTTCTTC. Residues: CASSLSDSTIQFF.

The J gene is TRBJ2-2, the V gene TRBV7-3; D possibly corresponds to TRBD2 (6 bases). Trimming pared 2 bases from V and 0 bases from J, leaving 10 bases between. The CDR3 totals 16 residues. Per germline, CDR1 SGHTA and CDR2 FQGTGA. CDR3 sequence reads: CASSLGGNANTGELFF. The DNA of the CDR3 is TGTGCCAGCAGCTTAGGCGGGAACGCGAACACCGGGGAGCTGTTTTTT.

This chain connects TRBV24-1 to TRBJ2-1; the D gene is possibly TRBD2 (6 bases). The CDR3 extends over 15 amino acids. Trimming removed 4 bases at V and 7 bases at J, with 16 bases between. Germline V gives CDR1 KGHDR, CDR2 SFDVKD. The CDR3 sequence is CATSDNGLWGNEQFF. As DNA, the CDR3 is TGTGCCACCAGTGACAACGGACTATGGGGGAATGAGCAGTTCTTC.

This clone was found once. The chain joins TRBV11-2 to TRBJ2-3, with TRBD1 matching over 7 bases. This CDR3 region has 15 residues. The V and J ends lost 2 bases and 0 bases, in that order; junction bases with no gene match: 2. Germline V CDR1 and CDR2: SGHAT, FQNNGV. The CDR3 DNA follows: TGTGCCAGCAGCTTAAGACAGGGAAGCACAGATACGCAGTATTTT. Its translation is CASSLRQGSTDTQYF.

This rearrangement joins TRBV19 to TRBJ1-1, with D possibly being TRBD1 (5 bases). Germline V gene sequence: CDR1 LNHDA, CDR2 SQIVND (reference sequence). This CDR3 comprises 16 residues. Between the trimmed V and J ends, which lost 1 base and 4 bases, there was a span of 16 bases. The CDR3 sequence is CASSIGLGRTSTEAFF. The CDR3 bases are TGTGCCAGTAGTATAGGCCTGGGGCGAACGAGCACTGAAGCTTTCTTT.

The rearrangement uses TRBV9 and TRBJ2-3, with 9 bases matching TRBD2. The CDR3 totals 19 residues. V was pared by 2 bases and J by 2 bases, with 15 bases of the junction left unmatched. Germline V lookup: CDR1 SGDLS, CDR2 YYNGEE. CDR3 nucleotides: TGTGCCAGCAGCGTTCCAGCGGGAGGACCGGGTTCCCACACAGATACGCAGTATTTT. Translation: CASSVPAGGPGSHTDTQYF. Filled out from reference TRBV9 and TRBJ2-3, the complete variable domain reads DSGVTQTPKHLITATGQRVTLRCSPRSGDLSVYWYQQSLDQGLQFLIQYYNGEERAKGNILERFSAQQFPDLHSELNLSSLELGDSALYFCASSVPAGGPGSHTDTQYFGPGTRLTVL.

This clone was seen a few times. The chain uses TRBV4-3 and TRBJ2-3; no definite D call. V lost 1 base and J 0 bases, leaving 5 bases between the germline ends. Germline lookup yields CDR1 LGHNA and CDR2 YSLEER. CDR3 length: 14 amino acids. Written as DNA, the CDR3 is TGCGCCAGCAGCCAAGTTAATAGCACAGATACGCAGTATTTT. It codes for CASSQVNSTDTQYF.

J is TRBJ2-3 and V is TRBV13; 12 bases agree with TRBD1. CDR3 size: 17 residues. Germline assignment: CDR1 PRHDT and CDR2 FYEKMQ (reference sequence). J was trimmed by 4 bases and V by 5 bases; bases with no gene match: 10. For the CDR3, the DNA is TGTGCCAGCAGCGACACTCCGGGACAGGGGGCTTCAGATACGCAGTATTTT. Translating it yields CASSDTPGQGASDTQYF. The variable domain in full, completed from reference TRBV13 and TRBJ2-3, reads AAGVIQSPRHLIKEKRETATLKCYPIPRHDTVYWYQQGPGQDPQFLISFYEKMQSDKGSIPDRFSAQQFSDYHSELNMSSLELGDSALYFCASSDTPGQGASDTQYFGPGTRLTVL.

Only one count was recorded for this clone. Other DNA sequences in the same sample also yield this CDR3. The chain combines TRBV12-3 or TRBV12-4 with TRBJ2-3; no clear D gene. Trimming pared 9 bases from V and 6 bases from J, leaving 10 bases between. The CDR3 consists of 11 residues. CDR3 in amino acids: CASSFLDTQYF. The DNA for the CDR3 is TGTGCCAGTTCCTTCCTGGATACGCAGTATTTT.